The clone carrying this T cell receptor (beta chain) turned up a few times. What it binds is not known. The data originate from a study of T cells in narcolepsy. As for the study in general: Enrolled donors included narcolepsy type 1 or type 2 patients and healthy controls. General observations from the study: Blood of same and different patients, but not healthy controls, reportedly held recurring autoreactive clonotypes. Autoreactive HCRT-specific and TRIB2-specific clonotypes were marked in same-patient CSF-versus-blood CD4+ comparisons.

Data came from immunoSEQ multiplex PCR; TCRdb stores just in-frame clones and leaves some out. The sample records tens of thousands of clones, approximately 80% being singletons. V was trimmed by 6 bases and J by 0 bases, leaving 9 bases between them. Germline V gene data show CDR1 as SNHLY and CDR2 as FYNNEI. This CDR3 has 14 residues. This TCR derives from a human donor with narcolepsy. This chain uses TRBV2 with TRBJ1-5; D gene unclear. The sample consisted of CD45RA- memory CD4+ T cells from PBMCs. For the CDR3, the DNA is TGTGCCAGCAGGGCAGACATTAGCAATCAGCCCCAGCATTTT. It yields the protein CASRADISNQPQHF.